Following are 29 T cell receptor beta chains from one sample sequenced in a study of blood T cell repertoires in COVID-19. Profiled with immunoSEQ multiplex PCR; TCRdb holds only in-frame clones, not every one. The sample includes approximately 190,000 clones, 70% to 85% seen only once; the top ten take 6% to 8%. The sample consisted of peripheral blood. The source is a human donor with acute or convalescent COVID-19. The donor label of this sample is uncertain.

This clone came up a few times. The chain recombines TRBV7-9 with TRBJ2-3, with D perhaps matching TRBD1 (6 bases). CDR3 size: 13 residues. The V gene's germline CDR1 is SEHNR and CDR2 FQNEAQ (reference sequence). V was cut by 5 bases and J by 1 base, with 7 bases left in between. DNA for the CDR3: TGTGCCAGCAGCCCAGGGGGCACAGATACGCAGTATTTT. It encodes CASSPGGTDTQYF.

The chain is built from TRBV4-1 and TRBJ2-5; D is perhaps TRBD2 (5 bases). This CDR3 region has 14 residues. Germline assignment: CDR1 MGHRA and CDR2 YSYEKL. Trimming stripped 4 bases from V and 1 base from J, with 10 bases between. The CDR3 loop reads CASSRSSTQETQYF. For the CDR3, the DNA is TGCGCCAGCAGCCGATCTAGCACCCAAGAGACCCAGTACTTC.

The genes are TRBV5-1 and TRBJ2-1, with 8 bases lining up with TRBD2. The V gene end was trimmed by 4 bases and the J gene end by 10 bases; junction bases not matched to a gene: 10. The CDR3 has 14 residues. Germline lookup yields CDR1 SGHRS and CDR2 YFSETQ. The CDR3 coding sequence is TGCGCCAGCAGCCCGGGACTAGATTTTTCCGAGCAGTTCTTC. As protein: CASSPGLDFSEQFF.

This chain joins TRBV5-1 and TRBJ2-1; possibly TRBD2 for D (6 bases). The ends were cut back, 4 bases at V and 9 bases at J, with 17 bases in the middle. Germline V gene data show CDR1 as SGHRS and CDR2 as YFSETQ. The CDR3 covers 14 residues. The CDR3 bases are TGCGCCAGCAGCCCCGCCGGCGGGGTAGGTGAGCAGTTCTTC. It is translated as CASSPAGGVGEQFF.

The V call is TRBV7-2, the J call TRBJ1-2, with 7 nucleotides matching TRBD1. Per the germline V gene, CDR1 is SGHTA and CDR2 is FQGNSA. The CDR3 is 12 amino acids. V lost 5 bases, J lost 8 bases, and 5 bases stayed unmatched. CDR3 sequence: CASSPTGRGYTF. Here the CDR3 DNA reads TGTGCCAGCAGCCCGACAGGGCGCGGCTACACCTTC.

The chain joins TRBV28 to TRBJ2-7; D is unclear. Trimming shortened V by 7 bases and J by 0 bases, and 13 bases separated the two germline ends. CDR1 and CDR2 (germline): MDHEN, SYDVKM. This CDR3 has 14 residues. This chain's CDR3 is CASKDSLSSYEQYF. The DNA for the CDR3 is TGTGCCAGCAAAGACTCCCTGAGCTCCTACGAGCAGTACTTC. The full variable domain, with the rest looked up from reference TRBV28 and TRBJ2-7, is DVKVTQSSRYLVKRTGEKVFLECVQDMDHENMFWYRQDPGLGLRLIYFSYDVKMKEKGDIPEGYSVSREKKERFSLILESASTNQTSMYLCASKDSLSSYEQYFGPGTRLTVT.

V usage is TRBV24-1 and J usage is TRBJ2-2; 8 nucleotides match TRBD1. Germline CDR1 KGHDR, CDR2 SFDVKD. The CDR3 totals 16 residues. Trimming at V came to 5 bases and at J to 3 bases, leaving 7 bases not matched to a gene. The CDR3 loop is CATSGVRTGHTGELFF. As DNA, the CDR3 is TGTGCCACCAGTGGGGTCCGGACAGGGCACACCGGGGAGCTGTTTTTT.

This chain connects TRBV19 to TRBJ2-2; 14 bases are a match to TRBD2. V trimming: 0 bases; J trimming: 4 bases; junction bases outside the gene matches: 1. The length of the CDR3 is 17 residues. Germline loops: CDR1 LNHDA, CDR2 SQIVND (reference sequence). CDR3 residues: CASSIETSGRATGELFF. CDR3 nucleotide sequence: TGTGCCAGTAGTATAGAGACTAGCGGGAGGGCCACCGGGGAGCTGTTTTTT.

This chain joins TRBV27 and TRBJ2-3; 11 bases line up with TRBD2. The CDR3 loop spans 16 amino acids. V lost 5 bases, J lost 5 bases, and 9 bases stayed unmatched. Germline CDR1 reads MNHEY; CDR2 reads SMNVEV (reference sequence). CDR3: CASSPFSGRAGDTQYF. In nucleotides, the CDR3 is TGTGCCAGCAGTCCGTTTAGCGGGAGGGCGGGAGATACGCAGTATTTT.

This clone was counted a single time. The genes are TRBV3-1 (or the pseudogene TRBV3-2) and TRBJ2-5, with D possibly being TRBD1 (6 bases). The CDR3 has 13 amino acids. The V end lost 4 bases, the J end lost 4 bases, and 10 bases lay between the germline ends. CDR1 and CDR2 from the germline V gene are LGHDT and YNNKEL (reference sequence). The CDR3 here is CASSPGVPETQYF. The CDR3 bases are TGTGCCAGCAGCCCAGGGGTTCCAGAGACCCAGTACTTC.

This clone showed up just a few times. The V call is TRBV28, the J call TRBJ1-2, with D uncertain. The CDR3 runs 12 residues. Trimming stripped 6 bases from V and 8 bases from J, with 13 bases between. Germline CDR1 and CDR2: MDHEN and SYDVKM. CDR3 coding DNA: TGTGCCAGCAGCTCGCTTATTGAGGGCTACACCTTC. It yields the protein CASSSLIEGYTF.

The chain links TRBV19 to TRBJ1-2; 7 nucleotides line up with TRBD1. Germline loops: CDR1 LNHDA, CDR2 SQIVND (reference sequence). The CDR3 is 15 amino acids. Trimming at V came to 6 bases and at J to 2 bases, leaving 9 bases not matched to a gene. CDR3 protein: CASSPWGQFNYGYTF. The DNA of the CDR3 is TGTGCCAGTAGCCCCTGGGGACAGTTCAACTATGGCTACACCTTC.

This chain joins TRBV6-6 and TRBJ1-4, with TRBD1 matching over 9 bases. V lost 5 bases, J lost 7 bases, and 5 bases stayed unmatched. The CDR3 totals 14 residues. Germline CDR1 and CDR2: MNHNY and SVGAGI (reference sequence). In DNA form, the CDR3 reads TGTGCCAGCAGTCTGGGACAGGGCGGTGAAAAACTGTTTTTT. This codes for CASSLGQGGEKLFF.

The rearrangement links TRBV10-1 to TRBJ1-3, with D perhaps TRBD1 (5 bases). Germline loops: CDR1 WNHNN, CDR2 SYGVQD (reference sequence). Between the trimmed V and J ends, which lost 6 bases and 0 bases, there was a span of 15 bases. The length of the CDR3 is 16 residues. The CDR3 sequence is CASSIRGGFSGNTIYF. The CDR3 DNA is TGCGCCAGCAGCATCCGGGGGGGGTTCTCTGGAAACACCATATATTTT.

The chain is built from TRBV5-6 and TRBJ1-6; 9 positions agree with TRBD1. Trimming cost V 5 bases and J 7 bases; bases outside gene matches: 13. This CDR3 spans 17 amino acids. Germline CDR1 reads SGHDT; CDR2 reads YYEEEE. The CDR3 here is CASRLWRRTGVNSPLHF. CDR3 nucleotides: TGTGCCAGCAGATTGTGGAGGCGGACAGGGGTCAATTCACCCCTCCACTTT.

In its sample, this clone was seen a few times. J is TRBJ1-5 and V is TRBV28; D unresolved. The germline V gene encodes CDR1 MDHEN and CDR2 SYDVKM. The CDR3 totals 11 residues. Trimming pared 3 bases from V and 7 bases from J, leaving 4 bases between. The CDR3 loop reads CASSFGQPQHF. The DNA of the CDR3 is TGTGCCAGCAGTTTCGGGCAGCCCCAGCATTTT.

V gene TRBV5-1 combines with J gene TRBJ2-3; 9 bases map to TRBD2. CDR1 is SGHRS and CDR2 is YFSETQ in the germline V gene. J lost 5 bases, V lost 0 bases, and 4 bases had no gene match. This CDR3 region has 15 residues. The CDR3 nucleotides are TGCGCCAGCAGCTTGGGACTAGCGGCGGGAGATACGCAGTATTTT. Protein product: CASSLGLAAGDTQYF. The variable domain in full, with the rest retrieved from reference TRBV5-1 and TRBJ2-3, is KAGVTQTPRYLIKTRGQQVTLSCSPISGHRSVSWYQQTPGQGLQFLFEYFSETQRNKGNFPGRFSGRQFSNSRSEMNVSTLELGDSALYLCASSLGLAAGDTQYFGPGTRLTVL.

This clone was found a few times. The V and J genes are TRBV7-2 and TRBJ2-2; no firm D call. The germline V gene encodes CDR1 SGHTA and CDR2 FQGNSA. Trimming shortened V by 2 bases and J by 4 bases, and 11 bases separated the two germline ends. This CDR3 is built from 15 residues. DNA for the CDR3: TGTGCCAGCAGCTTAATGGTGTCCGGCACCGGGGAGCTGTTTTTT. Amino acid sequence: CASSLMVSGTGELFF.

This clone has a single count. The chain joins TRBV6-5 to TRBJ2-1; D perhaps matches TRBD2 (5 bases). The CDR3 is made up of 15 amino acids. Germline lookup yields CDR1 MNHEY and CDR2 SVGAGI. Trimming shortened V by 2 bases and J by 4 bases, and 12 bases separated the two germline ends. This CDR3 is CASSYNGGYYNEQFF. As DNA, the CDR3 is TGTGCCAGCAGTTACAACGGCGGGTATTACAATGAGCAGTTCTTC.

The chain employs TRBV5-1 and TRBJ1-1, with unresolved D. V lost 4 bases, J lost 2 bases, and 6 bases lay in between. The CDR3 extends over 12 amino acids. Germline CDR1 is SGHRS and CDR2 is YFSETQ. The CDR3 nucleotides read TGCGCCAGCAGCCTTCCTAACACTGAAGCTTTCTTT. Protein: CASSLPNTEAFF.

This clone occurred once. The same CDR3 also results from other DNA sequences found in this sample. The chain combines TRBV7-2 with TRBJ2-5, with 9 bases aligning to TRBD2. The germline CDR1 and CDR2 sequences are SGHTA and FQGNSA. There are 14 residues in the CDR3. CDR3 in amino acids: CASGGLALGETQYF. The CDR3 DNA follows: TGTGCTAGTGGGGGACTAGCTCTTGGGGAGACCCAGTACTTC. The complete variable domain, with remaining parts taken from reference TRBV7-2 and TRBJ2-5, reads GAGVSQSPSNKVTEKGKDVELRCDPISGHTALYWYRQSLGQGLEFLIYFQGNSAPDKSGLPSDRFSAERTGGSVSTLTIQRTQQEDSAVYLCASGGLALGETQYFGPGTRLLVL.

The DNA for the CDR3 is TGTGCCATCAGTGCGGGACTAGGTCGCAATGAGCAGTTCTTC. Protein sequence: CAISAGLGRNEQFF. The V call is TRBV10-3, the J call TRBJ2-1; 8 nucleotides agree with TRBD2. Looked up from germline, CDR1 is ENHRY and CDR2 is SYGVKD. With V trimmed by 4 bases and J by 6 bases, 5 bases remained unmatched. This CDR3 is built from 14 residues.

The sample holds a few counts of this clone. In the same sample, other DNA sequences code for this CDR3. The rearrangement links TRBV29-1 to TRBJ1-1, with D perhaps TRBD1 (6 bases). The CDR3 has 12 residues. Germline V gives CDR1 SQVTM, CDR2 ANQGSEA. V was shortened by 6 bases and J by 3 bases, with 11 bases between the two germline ends. This CDR3 reads CSVQGGYTEAFF. CDR3 DNA sequence: TGCAGCGTACAGGGCGGTTACACTGAAGCTTTCTTT.

V gene TRBV10-2 combines with J gene TRBJ2-5; the match to TRBD1 covers 9 bases. Germline V gene data show CDR1 as WSHSY and CDR2 as SAAADI. The CDR3 loop spans 11 amino acids. After removal of 6 bases from V and 10 bases from J, the junction contained 3 bases not matched to a gene. CDR3 in amino acids: CASRQTGGQYF. In DNA form, the CDR3 reads TGCGCCAGCAGGCAGACAGGGGGCCAGTACTTC.

The gene calls are TRBV7-2 and TRBJ1-3; D call uncertain. Germline V CDR1 and CDR2: SGHTA, FQGNSA. The V end lost 1 base, the J end lost 4 bases, and 5 bases lay between the germline ends. The CDR3 is made up of 13 amino acids. CDR3 residues: CASSLGHGNTIYF. The CDR3 DNA sequence: TGTGCCAGCAGCTTAGGACACGGAAACACCATATATTTT. The entire variable domain, with the rest obtained from reference TRBV7-2 and TRBJ1-3, is as follows: GAGVSQSPSNKVTEKGKDVELRCDPISGHTALYWYRQSLGQGLEFLIYFQGNSAPDKSGLPSDRFSAERTGGSVSTLTIQRTQQEDSAVYLCASSLGHGNTIYFGEGSWLTVV.

V usage is TRBV28 and J usage is TRBJ1-4, with TRBD1 as a possible D gene (5 bases). V lost 3 bases to trimming and J lost 8 bases, with 16 bases between them. CDR1 MDHEN and CDR2 SYDVKM come from the germline V gene. This CDR3 spans 15 amino acids. The CDR3 protein is CASSLGVRGYEKLFF. CDR3 DNA: TGTGCCAGCAGTTTGGGGGTGCGGGGCTACGAAAAACTGTTTTTT.

The J gene is TRBJ1-3, the V gene TRBV18; tentative D call: TRBD1 (5 bases). Germline CDR1 KGHSH, CDR2 LQKENI. Trimming stripped 4 bases from V and 0 bases from J, with 13 bases between. This CDR3 comprises 16 residues. Here the CDR3 reads CASSQIQGSSGNTIYF. In DNA form, the CDR3 reads TGTGCCAGCTCACAAATTCAGGGTAGCTCTGGAAACACCATATATTTT.

About this clone itself: Other DNA sequences from this sample encode an identical CDR3 as well. The chain combines TRBV19 with TRBJ1-5; 8 nucleotides match TRBD1. The CDR3 loop spans 12 amino acids. From germline, CDR1 is LNHDA and CDR2 SQIVND (reference sequence). The ends lost 6 bases at V and 5 bases at J; junction bases unmatched: 0. CDR3 sequence reads: CASRQGDQPQHF. In nucleotides, the CDR3 is TGTGCCAGTAGACAGGGGGATCAGCCCCAGCATTTT. Using reference TRBV19 and TRBJ1-5 for the parts outside the CDR3, the full variable domain is DGGITQSPKYLFRKEGQNVTLSCEQNLNHDAMYWYRQDPGQGLRLIYYSQIVNDFQKGDIAEGYSVSREKKESFPLTVTSAQKNPTAFYLCASRQGDQPQHFGDGTRLSIL.

This chain joins TRBV19 and TRBJ2-1, with 7 bases fitting TRBD1. Germline assignment: CDR1 LNHDA and CDR2 SQIVND (reference sequence). This CDR3 is built from 15 residues. Trimming took 1 base from V and 5 from J; bases not matched to a gene: 5. The CDR3 bases are TGTGCCAGTAGTATAGGACAGGGAAAGAACAATGAGCAGTTCTTC. Translating it yields CASSIGQGKNNEQFF.